This T cell receptor (beta chain) was sequenced in a study of T-cell memory formation after mild COVID-19. Study-level background: Largely, the TCR clusters proved donor specific. Notes on the study in general: Balance between CD4 and CD8 was seen in clones contracting day 15 to 85, and a CD4+ lean was seen in later expanders.

Trimming pared 6 bases from V and 5 bases from J, leaving 13 bases between. The CDR3 consists of 14 residues. Germline V gene sequence: CDR1 SGHTA, CDR2 FQGTGA. Comment on this clonotype: The antigen is unknown.

TCRdb called the 5' RACE reads again in MiXCR, with one record for every CDR3 protein. The table has 250,000 to 350,000 distinct CDR3 sequences, about 16% seen once. This chain joins TRBV7-3 and TRBJ2-2; possible D gene TRBD2, 6 bases. Sample: PBMCs or a T cell subset sorted from them (not recorded which). The sequence derives from a man aged 18 to 35 who had mild COVID-19 (a few samples of this study predate the infection). Cell type and time point are not known. CDR3 DNA sequence: TGTGCCAGCAGTTACGGAGGGGAAACCGGGGAGCTGTTTTTT. Translated, it gives CASSYGGETGELFF. The entire variable domain, with the rest obtained from reference TRBV7-3 and TRBJ2-2, is as follows: GAGVSQTPSNKVTEKGKYVELRCDPISGHTALYWYRQSLGQGPEFLIYFQGTGAADDSGLPNDRFFAVRPEGSVSTLKIQRTERGDSAVYLCASSYGGETGELFFGEGSRLTVL.